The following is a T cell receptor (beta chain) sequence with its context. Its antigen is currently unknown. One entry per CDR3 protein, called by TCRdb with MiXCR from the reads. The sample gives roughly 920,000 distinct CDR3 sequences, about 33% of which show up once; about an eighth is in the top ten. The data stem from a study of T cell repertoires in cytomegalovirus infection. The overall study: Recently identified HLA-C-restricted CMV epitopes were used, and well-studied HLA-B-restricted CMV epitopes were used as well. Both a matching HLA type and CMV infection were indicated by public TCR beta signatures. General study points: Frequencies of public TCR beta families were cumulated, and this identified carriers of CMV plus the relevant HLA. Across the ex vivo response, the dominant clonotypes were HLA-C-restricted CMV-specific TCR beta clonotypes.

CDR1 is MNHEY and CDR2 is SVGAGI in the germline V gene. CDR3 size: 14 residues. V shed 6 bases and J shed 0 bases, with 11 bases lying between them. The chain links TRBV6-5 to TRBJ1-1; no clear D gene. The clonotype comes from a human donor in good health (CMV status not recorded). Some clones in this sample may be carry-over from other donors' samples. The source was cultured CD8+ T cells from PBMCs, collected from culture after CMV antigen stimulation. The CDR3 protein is CASRPEYLNTEAFF. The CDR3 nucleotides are TGTGCCAGCAGACCCGAGTACCTGAACACTGAAGCTTTCTTT.